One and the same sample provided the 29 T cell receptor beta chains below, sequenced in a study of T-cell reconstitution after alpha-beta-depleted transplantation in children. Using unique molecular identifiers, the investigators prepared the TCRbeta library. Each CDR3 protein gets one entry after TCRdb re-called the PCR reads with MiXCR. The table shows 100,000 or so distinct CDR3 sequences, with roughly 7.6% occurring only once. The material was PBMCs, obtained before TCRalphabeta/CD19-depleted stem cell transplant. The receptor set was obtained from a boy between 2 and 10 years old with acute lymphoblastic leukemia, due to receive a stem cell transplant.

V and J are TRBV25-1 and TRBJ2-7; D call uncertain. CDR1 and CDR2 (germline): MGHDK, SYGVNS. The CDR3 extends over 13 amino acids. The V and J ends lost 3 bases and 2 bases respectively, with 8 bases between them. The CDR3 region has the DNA TGTGCCAGCAGTGAGCCCCAAGCCTACGAGCAGTACTTC. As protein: CASSEPQAYEQYF.

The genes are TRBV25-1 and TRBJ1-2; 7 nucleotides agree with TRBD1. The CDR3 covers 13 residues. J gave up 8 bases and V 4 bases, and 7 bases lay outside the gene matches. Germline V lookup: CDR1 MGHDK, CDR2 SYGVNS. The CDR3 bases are TGTGCCAGCAGTGCTTCGACAGGGCGAGGCTACACCTTC. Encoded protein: CASSASTGRGYTF.

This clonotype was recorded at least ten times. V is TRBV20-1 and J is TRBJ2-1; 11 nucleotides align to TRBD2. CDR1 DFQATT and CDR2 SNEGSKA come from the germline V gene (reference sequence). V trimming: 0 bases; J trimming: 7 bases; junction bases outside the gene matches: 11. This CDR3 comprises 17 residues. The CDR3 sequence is CSARDPLTSGGINEQFF. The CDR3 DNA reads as TGCAGTGCTAGAGATCCGCTTACTAGCGGGGGAATTAATGAGCAGTTCTTC.

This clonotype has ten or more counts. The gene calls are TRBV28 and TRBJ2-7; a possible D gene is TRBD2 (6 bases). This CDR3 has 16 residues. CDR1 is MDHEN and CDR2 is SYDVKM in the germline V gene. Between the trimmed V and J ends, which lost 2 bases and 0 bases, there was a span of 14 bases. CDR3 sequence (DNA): TGTGCCAGCAGTTTAAGACTAGACAGCCTCTCCTACGAGCAGTACTTC. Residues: CASSLRLDSLSYEQYF.

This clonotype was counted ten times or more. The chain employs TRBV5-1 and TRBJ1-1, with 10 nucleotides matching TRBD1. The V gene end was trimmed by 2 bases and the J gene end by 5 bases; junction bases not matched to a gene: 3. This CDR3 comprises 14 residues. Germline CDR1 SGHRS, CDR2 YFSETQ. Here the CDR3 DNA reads TGCGCCAGCAGCTTACGGACAGGGGGAACTGAAGCTTTCTTT. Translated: CASSLRTGGTEAFF.

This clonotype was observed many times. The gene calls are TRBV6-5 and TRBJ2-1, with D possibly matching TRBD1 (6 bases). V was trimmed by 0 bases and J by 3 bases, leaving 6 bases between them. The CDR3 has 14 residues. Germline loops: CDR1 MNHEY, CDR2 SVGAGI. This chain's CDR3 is CASSYSDSYNEQFF. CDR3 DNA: TGTGCCAGCAGTTACTCGGACAGCTACAATGAGCAGTTCTTC.

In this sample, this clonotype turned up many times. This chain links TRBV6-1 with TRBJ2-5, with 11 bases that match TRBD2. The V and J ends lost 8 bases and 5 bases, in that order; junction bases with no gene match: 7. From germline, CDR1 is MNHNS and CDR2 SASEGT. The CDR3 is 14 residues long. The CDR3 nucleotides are TGTGCCAGCGGGCTTAGCGGGGGGGCCGAGACCCAGTACTTC. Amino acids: CASGLSGGAETQYF.

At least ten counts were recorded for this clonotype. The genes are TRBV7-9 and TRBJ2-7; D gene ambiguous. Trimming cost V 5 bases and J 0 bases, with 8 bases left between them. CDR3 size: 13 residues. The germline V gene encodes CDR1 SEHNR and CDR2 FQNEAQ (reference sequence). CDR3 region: CASSERHSYEQYF. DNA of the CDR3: TGTGCCAGCAGCGAAAGACACTCCTACGAGCAGTACTTC. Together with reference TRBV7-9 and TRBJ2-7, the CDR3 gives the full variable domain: DTGVSQNPRHKITKRGQNVTFRCDPISEHNRLYWYRQTLGQGPEFLTYFQNEAQLEKSRLLSDRFSAERPKGSFSTLEIQRTEQGDSAMYLCASSERHSYEQYFGPGTRLTVT.

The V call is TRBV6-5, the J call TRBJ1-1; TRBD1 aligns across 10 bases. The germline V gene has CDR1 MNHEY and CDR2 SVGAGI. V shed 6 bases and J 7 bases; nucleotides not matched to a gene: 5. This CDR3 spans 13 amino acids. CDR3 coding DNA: TGTGCCAGCAGGTCGACAGGGGGCGATGAAGCTTTCTTT. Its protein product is CASRSTGGDEAFF.

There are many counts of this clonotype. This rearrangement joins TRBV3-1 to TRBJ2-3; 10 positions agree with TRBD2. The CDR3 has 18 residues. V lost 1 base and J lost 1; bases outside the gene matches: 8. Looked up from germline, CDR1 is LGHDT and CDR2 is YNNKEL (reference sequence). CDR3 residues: CASSQGGWTSGGTDTQYF. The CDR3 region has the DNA TGTGCCAGCAGCCAAGGTGGATGGACTAGCGGAGGCACAGATACGCAGTATTTT.

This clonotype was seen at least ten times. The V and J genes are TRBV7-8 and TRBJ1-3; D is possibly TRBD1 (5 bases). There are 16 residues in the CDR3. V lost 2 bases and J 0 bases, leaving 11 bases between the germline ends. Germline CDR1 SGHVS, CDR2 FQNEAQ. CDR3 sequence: CASSLSGQDSGNTIYF. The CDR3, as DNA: TGTGCCAGCAGCTTATCAGGACAAGACTCTGGAAACACCATATATTTT.

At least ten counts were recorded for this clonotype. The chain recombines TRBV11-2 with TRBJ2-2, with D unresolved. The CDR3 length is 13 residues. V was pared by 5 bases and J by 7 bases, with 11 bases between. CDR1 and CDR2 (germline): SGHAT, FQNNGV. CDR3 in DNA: TGTGCCAGCAGCCCCCGTGGGATCGGGGAGCTGTTTTTT. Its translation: CASSPRGIGELFF.

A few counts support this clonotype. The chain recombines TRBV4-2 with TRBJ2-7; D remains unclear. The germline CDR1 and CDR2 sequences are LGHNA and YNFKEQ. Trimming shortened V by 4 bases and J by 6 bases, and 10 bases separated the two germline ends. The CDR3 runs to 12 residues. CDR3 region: CASSPGPSEQYF. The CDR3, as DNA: TGTGCCAGCAGCCCCGGCCCGTCCGAGCAGTACTTC.

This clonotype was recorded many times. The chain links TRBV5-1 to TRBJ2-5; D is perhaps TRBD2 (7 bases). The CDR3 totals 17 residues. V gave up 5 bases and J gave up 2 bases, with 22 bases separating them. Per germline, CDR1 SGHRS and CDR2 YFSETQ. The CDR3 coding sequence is TGCGCCAGCAGTCCCAGCCGGGGGGCAGTTGGGCAAGAGACCCAGTACTTC. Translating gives CASSPSRGAVGQETQYF.

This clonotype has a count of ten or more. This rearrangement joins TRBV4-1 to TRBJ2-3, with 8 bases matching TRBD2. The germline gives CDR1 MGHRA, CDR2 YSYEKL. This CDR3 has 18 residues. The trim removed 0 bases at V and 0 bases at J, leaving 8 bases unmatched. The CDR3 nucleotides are TGCGCCAGCAGCCAAGACCCCGGGCTAGCGGGTAGCACAGATACGCAGTATTTT. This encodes CASSQDPGLAGSTDTQYF.

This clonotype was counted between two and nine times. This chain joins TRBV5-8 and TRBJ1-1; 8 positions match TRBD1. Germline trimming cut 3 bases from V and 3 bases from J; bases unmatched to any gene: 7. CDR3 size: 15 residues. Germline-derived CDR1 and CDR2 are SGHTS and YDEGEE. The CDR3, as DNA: TGTGCCAGCAGCTCCTCAGGGGGCATGGACACTGAAGCTTTCTTT. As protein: CASSSSGGMDTEAFF. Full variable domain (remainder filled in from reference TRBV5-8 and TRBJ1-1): EAGVTQSPTHLIKTRGQQATLRCSPISGHTSVYWYQQALGLGLQFLLWYDEGEERNRGNFPPRFSGRQFPNYSSELNVNALELEDSALYLCASSSSGGMDTEAFFGQGTRLTVV.

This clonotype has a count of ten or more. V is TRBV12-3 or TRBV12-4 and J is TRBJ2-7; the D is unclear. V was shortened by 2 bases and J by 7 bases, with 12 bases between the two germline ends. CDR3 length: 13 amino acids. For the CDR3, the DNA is TGTGCCAGCAGTTTAACACGGAAGGGTGAGCAGTACTTC. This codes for CASSLTRKGEQYF.

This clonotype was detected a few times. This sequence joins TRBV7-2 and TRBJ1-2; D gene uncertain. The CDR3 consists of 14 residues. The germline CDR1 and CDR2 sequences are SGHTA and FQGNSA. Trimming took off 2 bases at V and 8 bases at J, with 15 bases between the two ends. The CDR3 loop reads CASSLLQTMGGYTF. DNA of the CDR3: TGTGCCAGCAGCTTATTACAGACTATGGGGGGCTACACCTTC.

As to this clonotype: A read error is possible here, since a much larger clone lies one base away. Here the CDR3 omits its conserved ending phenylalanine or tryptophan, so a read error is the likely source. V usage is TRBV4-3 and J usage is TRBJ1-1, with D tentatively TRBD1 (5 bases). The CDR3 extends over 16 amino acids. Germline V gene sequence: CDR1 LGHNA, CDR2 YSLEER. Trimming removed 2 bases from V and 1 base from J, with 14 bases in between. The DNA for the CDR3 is TGCGCCAGCAGCCAACCATCCAGGGCGGGGAACACTGAAGCTTTCTAT. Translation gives CASSQPSRAGNTEAFY.

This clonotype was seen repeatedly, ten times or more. The CDR3 loop reads CASSPPLYNEQFF. DNA of the CDR3: TGTGCCAGCTCACCACCCCTGTATAATGAGCAGTTCTTC. The rearrangement links TRBV18 to TRBJ2-1; D remains unclear. CDR3 size: 13 residues. Trimming pared 0 bases from V and 7 bases from J, leaving 7 bases between. Germline V CDR1 and CDR2: KGHSH, LQKENI.

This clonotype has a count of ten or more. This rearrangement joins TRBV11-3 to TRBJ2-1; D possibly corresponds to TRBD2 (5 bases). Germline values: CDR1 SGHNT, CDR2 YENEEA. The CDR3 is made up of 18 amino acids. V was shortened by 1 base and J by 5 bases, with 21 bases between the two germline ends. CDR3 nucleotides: TGTGCCAGCAGCTTAGTTACATCAGCGGCCTCAATGCACAATGAGCAGTTCTTC. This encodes CASSLVTSAASMHNEQFF.

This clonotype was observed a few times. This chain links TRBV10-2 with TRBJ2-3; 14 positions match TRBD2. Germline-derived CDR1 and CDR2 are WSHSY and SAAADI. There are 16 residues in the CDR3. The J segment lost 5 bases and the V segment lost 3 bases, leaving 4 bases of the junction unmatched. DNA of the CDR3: TGCGCCAGCAGTGAAGGTGGACTAGCGGGGGGAGATACGCAGTATTTT. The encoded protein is CASSEGGLAGGDTQYF.

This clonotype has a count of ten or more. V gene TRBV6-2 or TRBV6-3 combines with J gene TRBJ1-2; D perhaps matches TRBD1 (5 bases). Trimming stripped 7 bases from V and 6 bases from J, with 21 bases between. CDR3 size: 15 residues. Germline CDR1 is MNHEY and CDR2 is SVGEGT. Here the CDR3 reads CASIEQTGPGHGYTF. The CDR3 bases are TGTGCCAGCATCGAACAAACCGGGCCAGGGCATGGCTACACCTTC.

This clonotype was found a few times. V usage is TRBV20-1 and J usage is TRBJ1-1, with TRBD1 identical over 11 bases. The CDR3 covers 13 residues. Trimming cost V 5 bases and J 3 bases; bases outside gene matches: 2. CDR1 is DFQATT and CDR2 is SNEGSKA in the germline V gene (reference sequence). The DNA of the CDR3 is TGCAGTGCTGGGGGACAGGGGGACACTGAAGCTTTCTTT. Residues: CSAGGQGDTEAFF.

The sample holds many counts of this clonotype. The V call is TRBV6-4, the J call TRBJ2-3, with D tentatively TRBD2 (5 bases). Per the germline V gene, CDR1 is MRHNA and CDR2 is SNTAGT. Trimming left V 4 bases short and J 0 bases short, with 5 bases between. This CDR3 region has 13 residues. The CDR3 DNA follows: TGTGCCAGCAGTGCGGGGAGCACAGATACGCAGTATTTT. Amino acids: CASSAGSTDTQYF.

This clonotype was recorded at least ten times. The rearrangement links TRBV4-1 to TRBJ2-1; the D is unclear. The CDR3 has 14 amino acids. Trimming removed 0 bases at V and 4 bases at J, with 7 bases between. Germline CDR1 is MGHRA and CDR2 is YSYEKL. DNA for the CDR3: TGCGCCAGCAGCCAAGAGGAGAATTACAATGAGCAGTTCTTC. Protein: CASSQEENYNEQFF.

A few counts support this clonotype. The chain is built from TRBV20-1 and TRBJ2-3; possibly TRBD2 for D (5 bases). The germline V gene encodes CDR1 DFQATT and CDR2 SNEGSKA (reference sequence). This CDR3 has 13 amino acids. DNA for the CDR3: TGCAGCGGCCGTAGGACTGGCACAGATACGCAGTATTTT. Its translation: CSGRRTGTDTQYF.

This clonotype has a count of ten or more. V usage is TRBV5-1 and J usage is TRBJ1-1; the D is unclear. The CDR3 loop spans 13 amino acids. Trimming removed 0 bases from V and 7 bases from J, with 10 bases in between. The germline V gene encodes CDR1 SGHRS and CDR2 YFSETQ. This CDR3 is CASSLESSSEAFF. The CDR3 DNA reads TGCGCCAGCAGCTTGGAATCATCCAGTGAAGCTTTCTTT.

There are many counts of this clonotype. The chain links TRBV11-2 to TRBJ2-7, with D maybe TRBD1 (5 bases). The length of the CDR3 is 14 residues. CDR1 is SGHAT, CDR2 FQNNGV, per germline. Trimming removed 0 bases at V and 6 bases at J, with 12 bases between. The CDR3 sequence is CASSLDPAGFEQYF. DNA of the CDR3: TGTGCCAGCAGCTTAGATCCCGCAGGGTTCGAGCAGTACTTC.